This record looks at one TCR beta chain sequence and its context. This sample stems from a study of blood T cell repertoires in COVID-19. TCRdb's copy holds only in-frame clones and misses some; the assay was immunoSEQ multiplex PCR. The sample lists 300,000 to 350,000 clones, 90% occurring once. This CDR3 has 15 residues. CDR1 and CDR2 from the germline V gene are SGHVS and FQNEAQ. Trimming took off 0 bases at V and 4 bases at J, with 13 bases between the two ends. This TCR was sampled from a woman in her twenties or thirties who had been exposed to COVID-19. The source material was PBMCs or T cells enriched from blood (not recorded which). This chain joins TRBV7-8 and TRBJ2-7; D may be TRBD2 (5 bases). The CDR3 region has the DNA TGTGCCAGCAGCTTAGCTAGAGGGAAATTGTACGAGCAGTACTTC. Its translation is CASSLARGKLYEQYF.